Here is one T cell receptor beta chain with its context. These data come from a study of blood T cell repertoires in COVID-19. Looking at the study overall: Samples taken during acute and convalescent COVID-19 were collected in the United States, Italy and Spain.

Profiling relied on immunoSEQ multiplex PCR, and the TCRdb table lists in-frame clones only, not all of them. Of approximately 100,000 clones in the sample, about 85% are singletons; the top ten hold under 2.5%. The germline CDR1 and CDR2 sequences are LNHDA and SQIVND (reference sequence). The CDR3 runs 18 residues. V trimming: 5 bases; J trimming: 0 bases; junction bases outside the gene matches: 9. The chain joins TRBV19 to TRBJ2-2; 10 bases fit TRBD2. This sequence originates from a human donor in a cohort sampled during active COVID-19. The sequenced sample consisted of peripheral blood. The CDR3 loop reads CASSADGTSDANTGELFF. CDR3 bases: TGTGCCAGTAGTGCAGACGGGACTAGCGACGCGAACACCGGGGAGCTGTTTTTT.